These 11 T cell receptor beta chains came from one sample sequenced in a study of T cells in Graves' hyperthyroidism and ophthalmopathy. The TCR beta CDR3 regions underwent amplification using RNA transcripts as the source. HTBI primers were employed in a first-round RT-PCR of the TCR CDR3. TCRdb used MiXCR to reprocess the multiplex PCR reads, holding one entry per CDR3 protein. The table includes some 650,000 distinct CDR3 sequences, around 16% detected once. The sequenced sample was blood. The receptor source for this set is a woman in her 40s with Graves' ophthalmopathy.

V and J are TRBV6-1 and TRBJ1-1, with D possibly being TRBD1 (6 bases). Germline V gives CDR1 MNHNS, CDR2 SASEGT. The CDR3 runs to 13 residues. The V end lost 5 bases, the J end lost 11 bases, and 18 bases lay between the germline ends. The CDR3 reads CASSSQTGIGAFF. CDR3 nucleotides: TGTGCCAGCAGTTCGCAGACAGGCATCGGTGCTTTCTTT.

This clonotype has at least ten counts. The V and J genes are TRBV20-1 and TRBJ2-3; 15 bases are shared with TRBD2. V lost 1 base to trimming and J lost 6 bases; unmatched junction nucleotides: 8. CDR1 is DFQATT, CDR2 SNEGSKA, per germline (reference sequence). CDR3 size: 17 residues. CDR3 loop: CSARGTSGRAGMDTQYF. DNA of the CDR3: TGCAGTGCTAGAGGGACTAGCGGGAGGGCCGGGATGGATACGCAGTATTTT.

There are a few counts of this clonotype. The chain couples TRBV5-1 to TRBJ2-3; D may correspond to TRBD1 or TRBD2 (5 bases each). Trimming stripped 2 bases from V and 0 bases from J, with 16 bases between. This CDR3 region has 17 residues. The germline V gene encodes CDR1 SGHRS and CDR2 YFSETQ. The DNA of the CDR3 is TGCGCCAGCAGCTTCCTCCCTGTCGGGGCAAGCACAGATACGCAGTATTTT. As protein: CASSFLPVGASTDTQYF.

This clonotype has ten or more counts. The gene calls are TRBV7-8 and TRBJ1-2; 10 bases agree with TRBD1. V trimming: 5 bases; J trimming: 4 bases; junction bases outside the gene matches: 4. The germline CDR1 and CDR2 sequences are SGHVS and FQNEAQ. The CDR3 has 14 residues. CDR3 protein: CASSLTGGGYGYTF. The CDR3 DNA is TGTGCCAGCAGCCTGACAGGGGGCGGCTATGGCTACACCTTC.

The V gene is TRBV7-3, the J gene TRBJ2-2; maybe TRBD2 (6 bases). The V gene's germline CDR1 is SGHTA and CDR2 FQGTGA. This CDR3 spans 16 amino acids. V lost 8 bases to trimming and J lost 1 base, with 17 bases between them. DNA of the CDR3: TGTGCCAGCTCACCCCCGGGACTCCAGAACACCGGGGAGCTGTTTTTT. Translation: CASSPPGLQNTGELFF.

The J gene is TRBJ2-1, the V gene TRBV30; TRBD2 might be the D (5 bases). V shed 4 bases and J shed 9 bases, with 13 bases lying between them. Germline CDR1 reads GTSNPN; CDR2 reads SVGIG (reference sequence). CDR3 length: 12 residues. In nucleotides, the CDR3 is TGTGCCTGGAATTGGGAGTCTGGTGAGCAGTTCTTC. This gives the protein CAWNWESGEQFF. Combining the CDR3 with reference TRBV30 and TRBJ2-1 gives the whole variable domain SQTIHQWPATLVQPVGSPLSLECTVEGTSNPNLYWYRQAAGRGLQLLFYSVGIGQISSEVPQNLSASRPQDRQFILSSKKLLLSDSGFYLCAWNWESGEQFFGPGTRLTVL.

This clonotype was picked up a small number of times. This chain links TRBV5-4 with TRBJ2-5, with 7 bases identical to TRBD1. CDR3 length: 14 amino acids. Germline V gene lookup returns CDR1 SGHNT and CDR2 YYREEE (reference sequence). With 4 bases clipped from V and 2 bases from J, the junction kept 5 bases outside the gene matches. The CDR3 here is CASSHGTAQETQYF. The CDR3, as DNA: TGTGCCAGCAGCCACGGGACAGCGCAAGAGACCCAGTACTTC. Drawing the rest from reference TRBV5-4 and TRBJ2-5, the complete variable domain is ETGVTQSPTHLIKTRGQQVTLRCSSQSGHNTVSWYQQALGQGPQFIFQYYREEENGRGNFPPRFSGLQFPNYSSELNVNALELDDSALYLCASSHGTAQETQYFGPGTRLLVL.

CDR3 protein: CSAREGRSFQETQYF. CDR3 sequence (DNA): TGCAGTGCTAGAGAGGGGCGGTCCTTCCAAGAGACCCAGTACTTC. The chain carries TRBV20-1 and TRBJ2-5; possibly TRBD1 for D (5 bases). Trimming pared 0 bases from V and 1 base from J, leaving 12 bases between. The germline CDR1 and CDR2 sequences are DFQATT and SNEGSKA (reference sequence). The CDR3 loop spans 15 amino acids.

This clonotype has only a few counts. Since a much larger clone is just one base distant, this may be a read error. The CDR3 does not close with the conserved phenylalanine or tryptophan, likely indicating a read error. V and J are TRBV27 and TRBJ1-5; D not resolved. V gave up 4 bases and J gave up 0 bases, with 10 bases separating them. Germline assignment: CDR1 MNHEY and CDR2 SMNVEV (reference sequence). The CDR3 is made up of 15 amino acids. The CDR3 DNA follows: TGTGCCAGCAGTTCAGCTGGGTCTAGCAATCAGCCCCAGCATTCT. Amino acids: CASSSAGSSNQPQHS.

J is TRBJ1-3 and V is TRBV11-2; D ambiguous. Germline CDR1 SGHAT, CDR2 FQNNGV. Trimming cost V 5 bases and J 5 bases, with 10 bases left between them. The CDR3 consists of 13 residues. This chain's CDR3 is CASSPQPRNTIYF. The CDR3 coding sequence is TGTGCCAGCAGCCCCCAACCCAGAAACACCATATATTTT.

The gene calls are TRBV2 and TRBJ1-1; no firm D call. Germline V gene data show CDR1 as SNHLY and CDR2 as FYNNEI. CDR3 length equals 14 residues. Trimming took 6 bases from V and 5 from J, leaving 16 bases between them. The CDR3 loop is CASRRLSGVTEAFF. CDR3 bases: TGTGCCAGCAGGCGTTTGAGTGGGGTGACTGAAGCTTTCTTT.